The sequence of this T cell receptor (beta chain) was determined in a study of OX40 agonist ivuxolimab in advanced cancers. Study as a whole: At 0.01 to 10 mg/kg, ivuxolimab was administered intravenously to patients every 2 weeks. Patients undergoing dose escalation presented with hepatocellular carcinoma, melanoma, renal cell or head and neck cancer. Findings of the study overall: In the 0.1 to 3.0 mg/kg range, CD4+ and CD8+ blood T cells had expanded clonally by week 6. Normalized T-cell clonal expansion was also low in some nonresponders.

Produced via immunoSEQ multiplex PCR; TCRdb's table is partial and in-frame only. The repertoire holds fewer than 65,000 clones, about four fifths seen once, with about 27% in the top ten. CDR3 size: 14 residues. V lost 0 bases to trimming and J lost 9 bases, with 13 bases between them. CDR1 and CDR2 from the germline V gene are SGHRS and YFSETQ. A word on this clone: Its antigen is not identified.

This sequence was found in an adult with an advanced solid tumor such as melanoma, head and neck, liver or kidney cancer. The chain combines TRBV5-1 with TRBJ2-4; possibly TRBD2 for D (6 bases). Sequencing was performed on CD4+ or CD8+ T cells sorted from blood, taken in a trial of the OX40 agonist ivuxolimab. This CDR3 is CASSLESSAGIQYF. CDR3 DNA: TGCGCCAGCAGCTTGGAATCTAGCGCAGGCATTCAGTACTTC.